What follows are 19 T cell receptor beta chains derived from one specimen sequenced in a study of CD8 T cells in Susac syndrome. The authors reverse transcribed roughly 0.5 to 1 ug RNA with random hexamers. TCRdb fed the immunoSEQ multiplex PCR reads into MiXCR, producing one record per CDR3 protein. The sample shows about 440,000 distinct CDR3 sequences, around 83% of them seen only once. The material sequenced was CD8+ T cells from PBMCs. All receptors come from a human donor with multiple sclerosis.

For the CDR3, the DNA is TGCGCCAGCAGCTTTACTAGCGGGGGGGCCGACGAGCAGTACTTC. As protein: CASSFTSGGADEQYF. The rearrangement links TRBV5-1 to TRBJ2-7; 13 positions match TRBD2. Germline values: CDR1 SGHRS, CDR2 YFSETQ. This CDR3 contains 15 residues. Trimming at V came to 2 bases and at J to 5 bases, leaving 4 bases not matched to a gene. The complete variable domain, with remaining parts taken from reference TRBV5-1 and TRBJ2-7, reads KAGVTQTPRYLIKTRGQQVTLSCSPISGHRSVSWYQQTPGQGLQFLFEYFSETQRNKGNFPGRFSGRQFSNSRSEMNVSTLELGDSALYLCASSFTSGGADEQYFGPGTRLTVT.

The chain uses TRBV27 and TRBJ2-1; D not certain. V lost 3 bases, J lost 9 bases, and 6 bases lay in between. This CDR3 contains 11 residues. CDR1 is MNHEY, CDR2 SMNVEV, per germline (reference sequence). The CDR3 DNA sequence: TGTGCCAGCAGTTTCTACGGTGAGCAGTTCTTC. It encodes CASSFYGEQFF.

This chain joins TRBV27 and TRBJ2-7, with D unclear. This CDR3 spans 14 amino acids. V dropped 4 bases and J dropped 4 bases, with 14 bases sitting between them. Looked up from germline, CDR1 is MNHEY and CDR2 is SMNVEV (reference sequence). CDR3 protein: CASSSPGGGYEQYF. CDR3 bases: TGTGCCAGCAGTTCCCCAGGTGGCGGATACGAGCAGTACTTC.

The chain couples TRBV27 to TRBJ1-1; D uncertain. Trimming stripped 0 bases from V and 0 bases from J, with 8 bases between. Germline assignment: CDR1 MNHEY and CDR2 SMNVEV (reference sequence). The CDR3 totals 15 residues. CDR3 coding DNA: TGTGCCAGCAGTTTATCTTACAGCATGAACACTGAAGCTTTCTTT. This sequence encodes CASSLSYSMNTEAFF.

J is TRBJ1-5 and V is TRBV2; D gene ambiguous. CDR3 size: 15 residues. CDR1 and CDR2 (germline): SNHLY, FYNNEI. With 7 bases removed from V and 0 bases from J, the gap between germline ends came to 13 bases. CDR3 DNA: TGTGCCAGCAAGAAAGACTCCCCTAGCAATCAGCCCCAGCATTTT. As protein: CASKKDSPSNQPQHF.

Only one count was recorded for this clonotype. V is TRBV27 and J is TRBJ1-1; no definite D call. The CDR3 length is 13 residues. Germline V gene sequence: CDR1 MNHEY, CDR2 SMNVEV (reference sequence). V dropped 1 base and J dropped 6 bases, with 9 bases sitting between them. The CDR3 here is CASSLFSGAEAFF. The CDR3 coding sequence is TGTGCCAGCAGTTTATTTTCCGGGGCTGAAGCTTTCTTT.

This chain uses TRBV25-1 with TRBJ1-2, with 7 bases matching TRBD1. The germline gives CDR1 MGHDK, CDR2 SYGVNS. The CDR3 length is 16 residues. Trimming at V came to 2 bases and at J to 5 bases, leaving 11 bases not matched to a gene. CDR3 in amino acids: CASSERTGQRVYGYTF. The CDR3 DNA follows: TGTGCCAGCAGTGAAAGGACGGGACAGCGAGTTTATGGCTACACCTTC.

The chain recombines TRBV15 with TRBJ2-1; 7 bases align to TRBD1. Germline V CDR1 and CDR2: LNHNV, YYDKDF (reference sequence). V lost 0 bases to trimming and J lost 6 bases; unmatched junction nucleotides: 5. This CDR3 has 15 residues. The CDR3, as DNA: TGTGCCACCAGCAGAGATAGGGGGCCGGGCAATGAGCAGTTCTTC. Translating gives CATSRDRGPGNEQFF.

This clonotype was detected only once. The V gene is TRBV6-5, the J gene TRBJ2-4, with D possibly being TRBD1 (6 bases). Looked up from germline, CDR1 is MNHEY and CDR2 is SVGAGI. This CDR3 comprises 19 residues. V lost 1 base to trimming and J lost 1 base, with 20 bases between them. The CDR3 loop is CASSYFSAQGNMAKNIQYF. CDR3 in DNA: TGTGCCAGCAGTTACTTTTCAGCGCAGGGGAATATGGCCAAAAACATTCAGTACTTC.

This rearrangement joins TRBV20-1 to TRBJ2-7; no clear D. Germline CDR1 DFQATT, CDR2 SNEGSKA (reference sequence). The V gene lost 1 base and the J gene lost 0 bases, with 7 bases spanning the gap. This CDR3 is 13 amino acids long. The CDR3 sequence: CSARGHSSYEQYF. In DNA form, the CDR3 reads TGCAGTGCTAGAGGCCATTCCTCCTACGAGCAGTACTTC.

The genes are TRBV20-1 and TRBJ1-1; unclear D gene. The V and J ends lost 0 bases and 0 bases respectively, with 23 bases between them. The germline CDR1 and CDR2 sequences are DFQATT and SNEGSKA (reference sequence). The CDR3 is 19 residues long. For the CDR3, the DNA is TGCAGTGCTAGAGATGGGATTAGAGAACAGAAGAACTTGAACACTGAAGCTTTCTTT. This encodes CSARDGIREQKNLNTEAFF.

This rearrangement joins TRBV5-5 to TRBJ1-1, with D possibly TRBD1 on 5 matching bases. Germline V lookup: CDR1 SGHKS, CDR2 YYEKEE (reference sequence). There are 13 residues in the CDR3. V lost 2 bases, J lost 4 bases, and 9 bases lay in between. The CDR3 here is CASSFGTATEAFF. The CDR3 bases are TGTGCCAGCAGCTTTGGGACGGCCACTGAAGCTTTCTTT. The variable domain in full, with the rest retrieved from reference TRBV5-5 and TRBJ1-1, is DAGVTQSPTHLIKTRGQQVTLRCSPISGHKSVSWYQQVLGQGPQFIFQYYEKEERGRGNFPDRFSARQFPNYSSELNVNALLLGDSALYLCASSFGTATEAFFGQGTRLTVV.

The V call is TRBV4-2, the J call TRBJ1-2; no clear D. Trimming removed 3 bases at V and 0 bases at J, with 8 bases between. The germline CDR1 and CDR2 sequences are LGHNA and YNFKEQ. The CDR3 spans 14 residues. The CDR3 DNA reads TGTGCCAGCAGCCAGTCCACCCCTAACTATGGCTACACCTTC. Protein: CASSQSTPNYGYTF.

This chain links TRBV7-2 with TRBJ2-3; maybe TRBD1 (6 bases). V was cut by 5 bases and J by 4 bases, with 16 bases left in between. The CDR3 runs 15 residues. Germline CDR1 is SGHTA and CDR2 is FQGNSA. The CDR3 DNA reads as TGTGCCAGCAGCCCTACAGGGTCTGCCGCAGATACGCAGTATTTT. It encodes CASSPTGSAADTQYF.

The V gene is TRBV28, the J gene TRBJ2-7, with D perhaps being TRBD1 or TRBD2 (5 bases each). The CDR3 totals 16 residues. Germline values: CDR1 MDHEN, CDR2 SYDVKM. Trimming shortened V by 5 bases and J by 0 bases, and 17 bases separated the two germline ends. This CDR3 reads CASSPRGGLSSYEQYF. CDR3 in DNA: TGTGCCAGCAGTCCCCGGGGCGGGCTCAGCTCCTACGAGCAGTACTTC. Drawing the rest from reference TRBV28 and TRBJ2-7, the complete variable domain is DVKVTQSSRYLVKRTGEKVFLECVQDMDHENMFWYRQDPGLGLRLIYFSYDVKMKEKGDIPEGYSVSREKKERFSLILESASTNQTSMYLCASSPRGGLSSYEQYFGPGTRLTVT.

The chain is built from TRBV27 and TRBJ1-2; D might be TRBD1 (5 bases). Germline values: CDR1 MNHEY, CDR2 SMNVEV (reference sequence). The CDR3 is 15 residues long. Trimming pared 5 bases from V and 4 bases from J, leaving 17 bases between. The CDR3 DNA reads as TGTGCCAGCAGTCCCGTGGGGGGATATGGCTATGGCTACACCTTC. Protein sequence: CASSPVGGYGYGYTF.

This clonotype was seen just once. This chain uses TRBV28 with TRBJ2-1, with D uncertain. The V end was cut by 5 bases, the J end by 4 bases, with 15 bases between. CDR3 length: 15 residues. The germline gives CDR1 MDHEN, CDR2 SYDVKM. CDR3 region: CASSMTGLGYNEQFF. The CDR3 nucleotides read TGTGCCAGCAGTATGACGGGTCTCGGGTACAATGAGCAGTTCTTC. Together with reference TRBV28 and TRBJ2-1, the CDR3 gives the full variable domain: DVKVTQSSRYLVKRTGEKVFLECVQDMDHENMFWYRQDPGLGLRLIYFSYDVKMKEKGDIPEGYSVSREKKERFSLILESASTNQTSMYLCASSMTGLGYNEQFFGPGTRLTVL.

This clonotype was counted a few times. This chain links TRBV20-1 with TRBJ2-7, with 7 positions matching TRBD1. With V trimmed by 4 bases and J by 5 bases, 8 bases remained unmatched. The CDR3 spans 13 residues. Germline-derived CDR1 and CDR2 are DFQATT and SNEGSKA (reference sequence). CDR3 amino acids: CSAMVLGGHEQYF. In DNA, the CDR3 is TGCAGTGCTATGGTCCTAGGGGGCCACGAGCAGTACTTC.

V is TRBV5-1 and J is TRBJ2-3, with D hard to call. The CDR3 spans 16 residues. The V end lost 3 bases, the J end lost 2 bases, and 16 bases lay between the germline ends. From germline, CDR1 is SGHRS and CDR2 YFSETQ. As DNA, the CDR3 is TGCGCCAGCAGCTCCGAAGACGAACGATTCACAGATACGCAGTATTTT. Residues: CASSSEDERFTDTQYF.